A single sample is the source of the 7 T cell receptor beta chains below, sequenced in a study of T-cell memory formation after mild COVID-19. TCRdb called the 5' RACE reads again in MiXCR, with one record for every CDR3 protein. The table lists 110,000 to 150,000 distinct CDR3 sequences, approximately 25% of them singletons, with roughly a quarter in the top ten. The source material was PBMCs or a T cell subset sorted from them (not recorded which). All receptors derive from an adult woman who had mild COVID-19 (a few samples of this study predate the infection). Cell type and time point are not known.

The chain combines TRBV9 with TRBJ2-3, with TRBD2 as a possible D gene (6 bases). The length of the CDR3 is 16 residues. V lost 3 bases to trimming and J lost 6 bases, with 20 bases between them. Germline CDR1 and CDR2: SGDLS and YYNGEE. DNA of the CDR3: TGTGCCAGCAGCGCGACTAGGGTCGGTAATTGGGATACGCAGTATTTT. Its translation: CASSATRVGNWDTQYF.

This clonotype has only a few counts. CDR3 residues: CASSLEIMQPQHF. Here the CDR3 DNA reads TGCGCCAGCAGCCTAGAGATCATGCAGCCCCAGCATTTT. This sequence joins TRBV4-1 and TRBJ1-5; D ambiguous. Germline V gene data show CDR1 as MGHRA and CDR2 as YSYEKL. The CDR3 has 13 amino acids. The V end was cut by 4 bases, the J end by 7 bases, with 11 bases between.

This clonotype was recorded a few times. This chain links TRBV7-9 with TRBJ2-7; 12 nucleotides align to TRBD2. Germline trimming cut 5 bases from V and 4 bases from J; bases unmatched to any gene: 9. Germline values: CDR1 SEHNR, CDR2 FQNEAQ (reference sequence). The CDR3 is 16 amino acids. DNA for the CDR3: TGTGCCAGCAGCCAACTGGTCGGGACTAGCGGGTACGAGCAGTACTTC. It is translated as CASSQLVGTSGYEQYF.

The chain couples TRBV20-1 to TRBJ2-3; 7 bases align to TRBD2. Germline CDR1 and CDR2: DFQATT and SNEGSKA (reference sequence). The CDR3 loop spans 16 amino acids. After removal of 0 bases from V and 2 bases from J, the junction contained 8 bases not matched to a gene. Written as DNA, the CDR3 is TGCAGTGCTAGAGATTATGCGGGAGAAGTCACAGATACGCAGTATTTT. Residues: CSARDYAGEVTDTQYF.

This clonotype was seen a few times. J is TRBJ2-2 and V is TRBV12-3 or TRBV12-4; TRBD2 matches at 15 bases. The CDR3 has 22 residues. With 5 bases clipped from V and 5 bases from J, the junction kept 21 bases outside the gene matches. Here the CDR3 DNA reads TGTGCCAGCAGTCAAGGGAGCCCCGGGACTAGCGGGAGGCCCTGGGGGACCGGGGAGCTGTTTTTT. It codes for CASSQGSPGTSGRPWGTGELFF.

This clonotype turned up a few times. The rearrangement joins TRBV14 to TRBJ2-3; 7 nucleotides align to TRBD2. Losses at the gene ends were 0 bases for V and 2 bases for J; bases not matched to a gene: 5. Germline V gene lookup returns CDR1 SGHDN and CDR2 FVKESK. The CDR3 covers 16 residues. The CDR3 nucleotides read TGTGCCAGCAGCCAAGATTCCGGGGGGATCACAGATACGCAGTATTTT. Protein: CASSQDSGGITDTQYF.

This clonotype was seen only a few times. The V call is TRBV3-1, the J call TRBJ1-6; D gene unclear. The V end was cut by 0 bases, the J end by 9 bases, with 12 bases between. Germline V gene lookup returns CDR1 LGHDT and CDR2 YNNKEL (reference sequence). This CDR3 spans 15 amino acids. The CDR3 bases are TGTGCCAGCAGCCAAGAGTGGGTCGACGGTTCACCCCTCCACTTT. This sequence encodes CASSQEWVDGSPLHF.